This entry lists 25 T cell receptor beta chains sequenced from one sample in a study of shared clonotypes between healthy human individuals (dated by TCRdb to the early 2020s). CD8 naive samples consisted of CD45RO-negative cells that were positively selected for CCR7, yielding a CD45RA+CCR7+ population without TemRA cells. The method behind the library was the immunoSEQ multiplex PCR assay. TCRdb took over this immuneACCESS table, retaining in-frame rearrangements with V and J assigned. Such tables are incomplete; in checked studies, under half of the missing clones stem from an unresolved V gene, and the remainder is unexplained. A total of around 1,900,000 clones appear in this sample, roughly 93% of them only once. Approximately 1.6% of the sample is held by the ten biggest clonotypes. Sequenced input: naive CD8+ T cells from PBMCs. The cell subset or site label of this sample denotes: CD45RA+CCR7+. The receptors derive from a man in his late teens or twenties in good health. Some clones in this sample may be carry-over from other donors' samples.

The CDR3 DNA sequence: TGTGCCAGCAGCTTAATTGGCAGCAATGAGCAGTTCTTC. Protein product: CASSLIGSNEQFF. The chain joins TRBV11-2 to TRBJ2-1; unclear D gene. Trimming took 2 bases from V and 6 from J, leaving 8 bases between them. CDR1 is SGHAT, CDR2 FQNNGV, per germline. CDR3 size: 13 residues.

V usage is TRBV7-8 and J usage is TRBJ2-5, with 8 bases that match TRBD2. J was trimmed by 5 bases and V by 3 bases; bases with no gene match: 11. Germline V gives CDR1 SGHVS, CDR2 FQNEAQ. The CDR3 is 16 residues long. The CDR3 bases are TGTGCCAGCAGCTTTACCGTGACTAGCGACGGGGAGACCCAGTACTTC. Translating gives CASSFTVTSDGETQYF.

Points on this clone: Other DNA sequences from this sample encode an identical CDR3 as well. The gene calls are TRBV20-1 and TRBJ2-1, with a tentative D call TRBD2 (5 bases). The V end was cut by 6 bases, the J end by 7 bases, with 10 bases between. Germline CDR1 is DFQATT and CDR2 is SNEGSKA (reference sequence). The CDR3 loop spans 11 amino acids. CDR3 in amino acids: CSAPGGNEQFF. CDR3 in DNA: TGCAGTGCCCCCGGCGGGAATGAGCAGTTCTTC.

This clone showed up just once. The chain's CDR3 is CASSQTGAYEQYF. CDR3 nucleotides: TGTGCCAGCAGCCAGACAGGGGCCTACGAGCAGTACTTC. The chain employs TRBV13 and TRBJ2-7, with 8 bases aligning to TRBD1. The J segment lost 2 bases and the V segment lost 5 bases, leaving 2 bases of the junction unmatched. Germline V gene data show CDR1 as PRHDT and CDR2 as FYEKMQ (reference sequence). The CDR3 runs to 13 residues.

The rearrangement uses TRBV29-1 and TRBJ2-3; no reliable D call. The V end lost 3 bases, the J end lost 2 bases, and 9 bases lay between the germline ends. CDR1 and CDR2 from the germline V gene are SQVTM and ANQGSEA. The CDR3 has 13 residues. The CDR3 DNA is TGCAGCGTTGAGTCAGAAATCACAGATACGCAGTATTTT. As protein: CSVESEITDTQYF.

The chain joins TRBV9 to TRBJ2-5, with 10 bases that match TRBD1. The CDR3 consists of 17 residues. Looked up from germline, CDR1 is SGDLS and CDR2 is YYNGEE. Trimming at V came to 4 bases and at J to 2 bases, leaving 11 bases not matched to a gene. CDR3 sequence (DNA): TGTGCCAGCAGCCAAGACAGGGGGCGATGGGGACAAGAGACCCAGTACTTC. Translating gives CASSQDRGRWGQETQYF.

This clone was detected only a few times. The gene calls are TRBV4-2 and TRBJ1-1, with 9 bases aligning to TRBD1. Germline V lookup: CDR1 LGHNA, CDR2 YNFKEQ. This CDR3 comprises 16 residues. Trimming took 0 bases from V and 7 from J; bases not matched to a gene: 9. The CDR3 sequence: CASSQDRRTGDFEAFF. In DNA form, the CDR3 reads TGTGCCAGCAGCCAAGATCGGCGGACAGGGGATTTTGAAGCTTTCTTT.

The rearrangement links TRBV21-1 to TRBJ2-5; the table gives TRBD2 as D, unverified against the DNA. TRBV21-1 is a recognized pseudogene. The CDR3 loop spans 17 amino acids. The CDR3 DNA reads TGTGCCAGCAGCTTACGGGGCCGGAGGGTAGGTAAAGAGACCCAGTACTTC. Protein product: CASSLRGRRVGKETQYF.

The chain uses TRBV6-6 and TRBJ2-1, with no clear D. The germline V gene has CDR1 MNHNY and CDR2 SVGAGI (reference sequence). Trimming took 2 bases from V and 8 from J, leaving 13 bases between them. CDR3 length: 14 residues. CDR3 DNA sequence: TGTGCCAGCAGTTACGTCAAGCCGTACGATGAGCAGTTCTTC. Translation: CASSYVKPYDEQFF.

J is TRBJ2-7 and V is TRBV5-1; tentative D call: TRBD2 (6 bases). This CDR3 is 15 amino acids long. Trimming pared 0 bases from V and 1 base from J, leaving 11 bases between. In germline, CDR1 is SGHRS, CDR2 YFSETQ. CDR3 amino acids: CASSLVSGTSYEQYF. In nucleotides, the CDR3 is TGCGCCAGCAGCTTGGTCTCAGGGACTTCCTACGAGCAGTACTTC.

This clone was observed a single time. In nucleotides, the CDR3 is TGTGCCAGTACCCGACCCACCTACGAGCAGTACTTC. Protein product: CASTRPTYEQYF. The chain combines TRBV19 with TRBJ2-7, with D hard to call. Per the germline V gene, CDR1 is LNHDA and CDR2 is SQIVND (reference sequence). Between the trimmed V and J ends, which lost 7 bases and 2 bases, there was a span of 9 bases. The CDR3 contains 12 residues.

With regard to this clone: This clone may be a read error of a much larger clone one base away. This rearrangement joins TRBV7-6 to TRBJ1-1, with TRBD1 identical over 8 bases. CDR3 length: 13 residues. The V gene end was trimmed by 5 bases and the J gene end by 4 bases; junction bases not matched to a gene: 3. The V gene's germline CDR1 is SGHVS and CDR2 FNYEAQ. Here the CDR3 reads CASSAGTGTEAFF. Written as DNA, the CDR3 is TGTGCCAGCAGCGCCGGGACAGGCACTGAAGCTTTCTTT.

The chain carries TRBV7-8 and TRBJ2-5; 7 nucleotides align to TRBD2. Per germline, CDR1 SGHVS and CDR2 FQNEAQ. Trimming at V came to 0 bases and at J to 5 bases, leaving 6 bases not matched to a gene. The CDR3 has 15 residues. CDR3 protein: CASSLAFGGSETQYF. Here the CDR3 DNA reads TGTGCCAGCAGCTTAGCTTTTGGCGGGAGCGAGACCCAGTACTTC.

This sequence joins TRBV6-1 and TRBJ1-5, with D unclear. The CDR3 extends over 12 amino acids. V was trimmed by 11 bases and J by 8 bases, leaving 16 bases between them. CDR1 is MNHNS, CDR2 SASEGT, per germline. The CDR3 nucleotides are TGTGCCTTCATCCGGGAAAAAAAGCCCCAGCATTTT. Protein: CAFIREKKPQHF.

The V and J genes are TRBV5-6 and TRBJ2-7; possibly TRBD1 for D (7 bases). The CDR3 runs 13 residues. Germline assignment: CDR1 SGHDT and CDR2 YYEEEE. V shed 1 base and J shed 7 bases, with 12 bases lying between them. CDR3 coding DNA: TGTGCCAGCAGCTTGTCCCCAGGGGGGGAGCAGTACTTC. Protein: CASSLSPGGEQYF.

The CDR3 here is CSVPRGAGEQYF. The CDR3 bases are TGCAGCGTCCCGAGGGGGGCAGGCGAGCAGTACTTC. The chain recombines TRBV29-1 with TRBJ2-7, with D possibly called TRBD1 or TRBD2 (6 bases each). Trimming stripped 6 bases from V and 6 bases from J, with 15 bases between. Germline CDR1 is SQVTM and CDR2 is ANQGSEA. The CDR3 sequence is 12 residues long.

The V gene is TRBV7-7, the J gene TRBJ2-5; maybe TRBD2 (6 bases). V was shortened by 2 bases and J by 3 bases, with 16 bases between the two germline ends. The CDR3 consists of 16 residues. Germline V lookup: CDR1 SSHAT, CDR2 FNYEAQ (reference sequence). The DNA for the CDR3 is TGTGCCAGCAGCTTATTCCCCGGTGGAGGGGAAGAGACCCAGTACTTC. This translates into CASSLFPGGGEETQYF.

V is TRBV4-2 and J is TRBJ1-2; D possibly corresponds to TRBD1 (6 bases). This CDR3 has 15 residues. Germline V gene data show CDR1 as LGHNA and CDR2 as YNFKEQ. V was cut by 0 bases and J by 3 bases, with 11 bases left in between. The CDR3 region is CASSQEGAGYYGYTF. The CDR3 bases are TGTGCCAGCAGCCAAGAGGGGGCGGGTTACTATGGCTACACCTTC.

The chain couples TRBV9 to TRBJ2-2; D uncertain. Germline V CDR1 and CDR2: SGDLS, YYNGEE. V was clipped by 0 bases and J by 7 bases, with 16 bases between them. The CDR3 is 16 amino acids. Here the CDR3 DNA reads TGTGCCAGCAGCGTAGAATCTCCGAGCTATGGCGGGGAGCTGTTTTTT. This gives the protein CASSVESPSYGGELFF.

The chain links TRBV9 to TRBJ1-1, with D tentatively TRBD1 (6 bases). The CDR3 is 15 amino acids. The germline V gene has CDR1 SGDLS and CDR2 YYNGEE. The germline V and J ends were trimmed by 1 base and 3 bases, with 13 bases remaining between them. The CDR3 DNA follows: TGTGCCAGCAGCGTACAGACAGGCTCGGACACTGAAGCTTTCTTT. It specifies CASSVQTGSDTEAFF.

On this clone itself: Other DNA sequences from this sample encode an identical CDR3 as well. The rearrangement links TRBV4-1 to TRBJ1-2; tentative D call: TRBD1 (6 bases). Trimming shortened V by 3 bases and J by 8 bases, and 10 bases separated the two germline ends. The length of the CDR3 is 12 residues. Germline V CDR1 and CDR2: MGHRA, YSYEKL. The CDR3 DNA sequence: TGCGCCAGCAGCCATACGGGGGCGGGCTACACCTTC. Translating gives CASSHTGAGYTF.

The chain has TRBV4-1 and TRBJ2-7, with D uncertain. Per the germline V gene, CDR1 is MGHRA and CDR2 is YSYEKL. V gave up 4 bases and J gave up 0 bases, with 7 bases separating them. The CDR3 contains 13 residues. CDR3 nucleotide sequence: TGCGCCAGCAGCCTCCGGGCCTCCTACGAGCAGTACTTC. It codes for CASSLRASYEQYF.

This chain links TRBV28 with TRBJ2-7; D might be TRBD2 (6 bases). From germline, CDR1 is MDHEN and CDR2 SYDVKM. V lost 5 bases to trimming and J lost 0 bases, with 17 bases between them. The CDR3 sequence is 16 residues long. The CDR3 sequence: CASSPPLWGDSYEQYF. The DNA of the CDR3 is TGTGCCAGCAGTCCCCCGCTTTGGGGGGACTCCTACGAGCAGTACTTC.

The chain recombines TRBV27 with TRBJ1-2; D call uncertain. In germline, CDR1 is MNHEY, CDR2 SMNVEV (reference sequence). The CDR3 totals 16 residues. V lost 2 bases and J 6 bases, leaving 19 bases between the germline ends. CDR3 in amino acids: CASSLNRFGVRDGYTF. The CDR3 nucleotides are TGTGCCAGCAGTTTAAACCGGTTCGGGGTCAGAGATGGCTACACCTTC.

This chain links TRBV4-1 with TRBJ1-3, with no clear D. V was trimmed by 1 base and J by 0 bases, leaving 10 bases between them. CDR3 length: 16 residues. CDR1 and CDR2 (germline): MGHRA, YSYEKL. The CDR3 reads CASSQGERFSGNTIYF. Written as DNA, the CDR3 is TGCGCCAGCAGCCAAGGCGAAAGGTTCTCTGGAAACACCATATATTTT.